A selection of T cell receptor beta chains follows, all from one sample in a study of blood T cell repertoires in COVID-19. Method: immunoSEQ multiplex PCR; TCRdb's copy keeps in-frame clones and lacks some. The sample records approximately 250,000 clones, roughly nine tenths being singletons. What was sequenced was peripheral blood. The receptors derive from a man aged 35-49 years with active or convalescent COVID-19. Each CDR3 is given with its conserved first and last residue. A D gene is named only where the DNA matches it firmly. Expanded clones get a size class; other rows say once, few or many, or leave the size out.

TRBV5-1	TRBJ1-6	-	TRBD1	TGCGCCAGCAGCTTGGGGGACAGGGGCTCCATCGGGAAACCCCTCCACTTT	CASSLGDRGSIGKPLHF
TRBV19	TRBJ1-2	-	TRBD1	TGTGCCAGTAGTACTGGGACAGGGAACTATGGCTACACCTTC	CASSTGTGNYGYTF
TRBV5-6	TRBJ2-7	-	TRBD1	TGTGCCAGCAGCTCCAGCCGGACAGGGACCCTCTACGAGCAGTACTTC	CASSSSRTGTLYEQYF
TRBV7-9	TRBJ2-3	-	TRBD2	TGTGCCACCCTCGGGGGGGGCAGGTATACGCAGTATTTT	CATLGGGRYTQYF
TRBV7-2	TRBJ2-7	-	TRBD1	TGTGCCAGCAGCAGAAGGACAGGGGAGAACGAGCAGTACTTC	CASSRRTGENEQYF
TRBV5-4	TRBJ2-2	-	-	TGTGCCAGCAGCTGGCTGCCTACCGGGGAGCTGTTTTTT	CASSWLPTGELFF
TRBV29-1	TRBJ1-1	-	TRBD1	TGCAGCGTTGAGGGGGACAGGGGAGACACTGAAGCTTTCTTT	CSVEGDRGDTEAFF
TRBV6-5	TRBJ2-3	few	TRBD1	TGTGCCAGCAGTTTTGCGGGACAGGGAACAGATACGCAGTATTTT	CASSFAGQGTDTQYF
TRBV27	TRBJ1-3	-	-	TGTGCCAGCAGTCCACGTACAGGGAGGGGATCTGGAAACACCATATATTTT	CASSPRTGRGSGNTIYF
TRBV5-1	TRBJ2-4	-	-	TGCGCCAGCAGCGTGGACGGGGACATTCAGTACTTC	CASSVDGDIQYF
TRBV24-1	TRBJ1-1	once	TRBD1	TGTGCCACCAGTGACGCCGGGACAGGGGGCGCGGAGGCTTTCTTT	CATSDAGTGGAEAFF
TRBV5-4	TRBJ2-5	once	TRBD1	TGTGCCAGCAGCCTCCCGGGACAGAGATCCCAAGAGACCCAGTACTTC	CASSLPGQRSQETQYF
TRBV5-8	TRBJ2-6	-	TRBD1	TGTGCCAGCAGCCTAAGGACAGGGAGCGGGGCCAACGTCCTGACTTTC	CASSLRTGSGANVLTF
TRBV11-1	TRBJ1-1	-	-	TGTGCCAGCAGCTTAGATCTGGGGGCGAAGGCTGAAGCTTTCTTT	CASSLDLGAKAEAFF
TRBV12-3/TRBV12-4	TRBJ2-3	-	-	TGTGCCAGCCAAACTTTCACAGATACGCAGTATTTT	CASQTFTDTQYF
TRBV19	TRBJ1-6	-	-	TGTGCCAGTAGTAGACCTGGGGCCTGGAATTCACCCCTCCACTTT	CASSRPGAWNSPLHF
TRBV29-1	TRBJ1-2	few	TRBD1	TGCAGCGTTGGGGATAACAGGGGAGGCTACACCTTC	CSVGDNRGGYTF
TRBV19	TRBJ1-1	few	-	TGTGCCAGTATGGGGTTCGGCCAGGGGTTTTCTAACACTGAAGCTTTCTTT	CASMGFGQGFSNTEAFF
TRBV4-1	TRBJ2-7	once	-	TGCGCCAGCACCCAAGGACCAGCGTCGAGCTTCTACGAGCAGTACTTC	CASTQGPASSFYEQYF
TRBV6-5	TRBJ1-2	-	TRBD1	TGTGCCAGCAGCGCCACAGGGGTGGGAGACTATGGCTACACCTTC	CASSATGVGDYGYTF
TRBV11-2	TRBJ1-4	few	TRBD1	TGTGCCAGCAGCTACGACGCGACAGGGACGAATGAAAAACTGTTTTTT	CASSYDATGTNEKLFF
TRBV11-1	TRBJ2-5	-	-	TGTGCCAGCAGCTTAGAAAAATTATCTGAGACCCAGTACTTC	CASSLEKLSETQYF
TRBV6-5	TRBJ2-4	once	-	TGTGCCAGCAGTTACTCTGGGGAGTCAGGGGTGTCCATTCAGTACTTC	CASSYSGESGVSIQYF
TRBV9	TRBJ2-1	-	-	TGTGCCAGCTCGGATGAGCAGTTCTTC	CASSDEQFF
TRBV24-1	TRBJ2-7	-	-	TGTGCCACCAGTGATCCCGTTGAGGGCGAGCAGTACTTC	CATSDPVEGEQYF
TRBV6-5	TRBJ1-2	-	-	TGTGCCAGCAGTTCCTCCGACAGCCCCAACTATGGCTACACCTTC	CASSSSDSPNYGYTF
TRBV6-1	TRBJ1-4	-	-	TGTGCCAGCAGTGAAGCCCACAGGGAAAAACTGTTTTTT	CASSEAHREKLFF
TRBV7-9	TRBJ1-5	-	-	TGTGCCAGCAGCTTAGGTCCGCAGGATGGTCAGCCCCAGCATTTT	CASSLGPQDGQPQHF
TRBV19	TRBJ1-1	-	TRBD1	TGTGCCAGTAGTAGGGACAGGGGTGGAACTGAAGCTTTCTTT	CASSRDRGGTEAFF
TRBV6-1	TRBJ1-6	-	-	TGTGCCAGCAGTGAAGCATGGGGGCCAAATTCACCCCTCCACTTT	CASSEAWGPNSPLHF
TRBV15	TRBJ2-1	-	TRBD2	TGTGCCACCAGCAGTGCCCGGGGGGTCTACAATGAGCAGTTCTTC	CATSSARGVYNEQFF
TRBV6-2/TRBV6-3	TRBJ1-2	-	-	TGTGCCAGCAGTTACTCGACGTCTCGGGGTAGCTACACCTTC	CASSYSTSRGSYTF
TRBV2	TRBJ1-1	-	TRBD1	TGTGCCAGCAGTGAGAGACAGGGGGCGAACACTGAAGCTTTCTTT	CASSERQGANTEAFF
TRBV27	TRBJ2-1	-	TRBD1	TGTGCCAGCAACTGGGGACAGGGCCGCTACAATGAGCAGTTCTTC	CASNWGQGRYNEQFF
TRBV27	TRBJ1-1	-	TRBD1	TGTGCCAGCAGTTTCGGGACAGGGAACACTGAAGCTTTCTTT	CASSFGTGNTEAFF
TRBV6-5	TRBJ2-1	-	TRBD2	TGTGCCAGCAGAGGACTAGCGGGCAATGAGCAGTTCTTC	CASRGLAGNEQFF
TRBV6-6	TRBJ1-4	-	-	TGTGCCAGCAGTCAGGGGCGTATACTGTTTTTT	CASSQGRILFF
TRBV5-1	TRBJ2-7	-	-	TGCGCCAGCAGCTTGGGAGGGTCGTCCTACGAGCAGTACTTC	CASSLGGSSYEQYF
TRBV27	TRBJ2-3	-	TRBD2	TGTGCCAGCAGTTCCACTAGCGGGGGGACCGCTAGGACAGATACGCAGTATTTT	CASSSTSGGTARTDTQYF
TRBV6-4	TRBJ1-1	-	TRBD1	TGTGCCAGCGCAGCGACAGGGGCCAGTGAAGCTTTCTTT	CASAATGASEAFF
TRBV28	TRBJ1-1	few	-	TGTGCCAGCAGTTTAGTGGGGGCCCGAGAAGCTTTCTTT	CASSLVGAREAFF
TRBV12-3/TRBV12-4	TRBJ1-1	-	-	TGTGCCAGCAGCCTCACCCAGACTGAAGCTTTCTTT	CASSLTQTEAFF
TRBV27	TRBJ1-2	-	-	TGTGCCAGCAGCCTCCGGGGAAGCTATGGCTACACCTTC	CASSLRGSYGYTF
TRBV5-4	TRBJ2-3	-	TRBD2	TGTGCCAGCAGCTTGGACGGGACTAGCGGGGTAGATACGCAGTATTTT	CASSLDGTSGVDTQYF
TRBV7-6	TRBJ2-1	-	TRBD2	TGTGCCAGCAGCTTAGTAATAGCGGGAGAGACCTACAATGAGCAGTTCTTC	CASSLVIAGETYNEQFF
TRBV13	TRBJ1-2	-	TRBD1	TGTGCCAGCAGCTGGGGGACAGGGACTAACTATGGCTACACCTTC	CASSWGTGTNYGYTF